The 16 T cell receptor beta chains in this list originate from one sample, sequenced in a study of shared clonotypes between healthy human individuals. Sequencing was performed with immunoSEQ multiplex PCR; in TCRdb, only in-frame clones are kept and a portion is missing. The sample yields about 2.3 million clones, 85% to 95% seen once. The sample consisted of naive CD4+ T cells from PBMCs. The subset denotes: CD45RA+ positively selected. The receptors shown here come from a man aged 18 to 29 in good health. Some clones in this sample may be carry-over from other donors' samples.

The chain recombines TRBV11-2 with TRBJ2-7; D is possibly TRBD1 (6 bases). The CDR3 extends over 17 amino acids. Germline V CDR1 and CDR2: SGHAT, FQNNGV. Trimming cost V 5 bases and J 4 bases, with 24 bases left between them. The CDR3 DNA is TGTGCCAGCAGCCTGAGACAGGACCTCATAGACTCTTACGAGCAGTACTTC. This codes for CASSLRQDLIDSYEQYF.

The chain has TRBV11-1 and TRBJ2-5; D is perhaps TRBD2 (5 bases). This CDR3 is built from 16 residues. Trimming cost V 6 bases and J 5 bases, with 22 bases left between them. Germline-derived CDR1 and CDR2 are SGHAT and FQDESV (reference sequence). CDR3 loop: CASRPNGRLPLETQYF. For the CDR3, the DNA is TGTGCCAGCAGACCAAACGGCAGACTACCTCTGGAGACCCAGTACTTC.

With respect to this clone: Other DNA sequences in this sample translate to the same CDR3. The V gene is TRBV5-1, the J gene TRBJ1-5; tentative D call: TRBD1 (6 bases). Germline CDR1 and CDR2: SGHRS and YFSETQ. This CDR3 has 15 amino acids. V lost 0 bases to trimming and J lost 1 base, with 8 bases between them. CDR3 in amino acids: CASSLGGQSNQPQHF. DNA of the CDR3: TGCGCCAGCAGCTTGGGTGGACAGAGCAATCAGCCCCAGCATTTT.

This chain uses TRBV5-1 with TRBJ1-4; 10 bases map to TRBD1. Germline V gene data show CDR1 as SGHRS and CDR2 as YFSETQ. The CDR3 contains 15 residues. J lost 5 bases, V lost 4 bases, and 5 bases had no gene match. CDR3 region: CASSQPGQGNEKLFF. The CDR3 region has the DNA TGCGCCAGCAGCCAACCGGGACAGGGGAATGAAAAACTGTTTTTT.

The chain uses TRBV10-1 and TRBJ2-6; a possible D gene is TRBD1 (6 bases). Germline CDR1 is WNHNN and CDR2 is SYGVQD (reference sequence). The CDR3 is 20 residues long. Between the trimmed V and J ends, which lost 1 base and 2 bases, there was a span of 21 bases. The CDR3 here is CASSELRTGLELAGANVLTF. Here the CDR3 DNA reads TGCGCCAGCAGTGAGTTGAGAACAGGGCTAGAGTTGGCTGGGGCCAACGTCCTGACTTTC.

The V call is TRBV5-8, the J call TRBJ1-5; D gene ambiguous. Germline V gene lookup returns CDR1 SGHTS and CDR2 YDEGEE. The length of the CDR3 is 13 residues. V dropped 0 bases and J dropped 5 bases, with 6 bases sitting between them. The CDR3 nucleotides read TGTGCCAGCAGCTTGGATGGGGATCAGCCCCAGCATTTT. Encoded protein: CASSLDGDQPQHF. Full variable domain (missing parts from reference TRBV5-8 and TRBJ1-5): EAGVTQSPTHLIKTRGQQATLRCSPISGHTSVYWYQQALGLGLQFLLWYDEGEERNRGNFPPRFSGRQFPNYSSELNVNALELEDSALYLCASSLDGDQPQHFGDGTRLSIL.

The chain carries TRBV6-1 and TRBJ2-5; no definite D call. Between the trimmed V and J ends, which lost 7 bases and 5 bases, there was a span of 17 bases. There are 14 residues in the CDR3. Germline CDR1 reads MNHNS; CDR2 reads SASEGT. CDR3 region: CASTKFLVGETQYF. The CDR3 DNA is TGTGCCAGCACCAAGTTCCTCGTTGGGGAGACCCAGTACTTC.

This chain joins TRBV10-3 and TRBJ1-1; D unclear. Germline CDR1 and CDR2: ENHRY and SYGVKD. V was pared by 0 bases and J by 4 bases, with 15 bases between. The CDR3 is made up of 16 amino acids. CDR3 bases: TGTGCCATCAGTGAGTCTGCCCCGGGGTCCCCCACTGAAGCTTTCTTT. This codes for CAISESAPGSPTEAFF.

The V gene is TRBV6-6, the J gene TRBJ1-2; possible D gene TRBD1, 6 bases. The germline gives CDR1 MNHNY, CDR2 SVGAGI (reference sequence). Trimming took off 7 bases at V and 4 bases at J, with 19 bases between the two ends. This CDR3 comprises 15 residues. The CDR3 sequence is CASTPGGARGYGYTF. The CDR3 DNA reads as TGTGCCAGCACCCCGGGGGGGGCGCGAGGCTATGGCTACACCTTC.

CDR3 region: CASSGRGTHSGNTIYF. The DNA of the CDR3 is TGTGCCAGCAGTGGGAGGGGAACCCACTCTGGAAACACCATATATTTT. V usage is TRBV6-1 and J usage is TRBJ1-3, with D possibly being TRBD1 (5 bases). The V end lost 4 bases, the J end lost 0 bases, and 13 bases lay between the germline ends. Germline CDR1 is MNHNS and CDR2 is SASEGT. The CDR3 runs to 16 residues.

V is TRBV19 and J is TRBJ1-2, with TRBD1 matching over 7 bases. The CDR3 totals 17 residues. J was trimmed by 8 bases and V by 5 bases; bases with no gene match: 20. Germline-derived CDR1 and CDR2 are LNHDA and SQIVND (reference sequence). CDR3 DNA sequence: TGTGCCAGTAGTCCCAAAATCGGGACAGCCTCTTTTGCCGGCTACACCTTC. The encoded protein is CASSPKIGTASFAGYTF. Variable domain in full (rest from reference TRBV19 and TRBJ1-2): DGGITQSPKYLFRKEGQNVTLSCEQNLNHDAMYWYRQDPGQGLRLIYYSQIVNDFQKGDIAEGYSVSREKKESFPLTVTSAQKNPTAFYLCASSPKIGTASFAGYTFGSGTRLTVV.

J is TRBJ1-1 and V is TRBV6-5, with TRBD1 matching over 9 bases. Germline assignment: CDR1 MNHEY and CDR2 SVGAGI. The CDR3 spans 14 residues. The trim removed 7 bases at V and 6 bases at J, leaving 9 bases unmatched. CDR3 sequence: CASKIRGQGPEAFF. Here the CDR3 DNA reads TGTGCCAGCAAAATCAGGGGACAGGGCCCTGAAGCTTTCTTT.

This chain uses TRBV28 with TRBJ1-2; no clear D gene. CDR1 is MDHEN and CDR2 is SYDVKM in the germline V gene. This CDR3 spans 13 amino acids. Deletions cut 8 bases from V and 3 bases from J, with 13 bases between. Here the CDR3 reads CASVTAYDYGYTF. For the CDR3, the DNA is TGTGCCAGCGTGACGGCGTACGACTATGGCTACACCTTC.

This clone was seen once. This CDR3 is CASSPGRYSGNTIYF. For the CDR3, the DNA is TGTGCCAGCAGTCCGGGACGGTACTCTGGAAACACCATATATTTT. This chain links TRBV2 with TRBJ1-3; a possible D gene is TRBD1 (5 bases). CDR3 size: 15 residues. V lost 5 bases to trimming and J lost 0 bases, with 11 bases between them. The V gene's germline CDR1 is SNHLY and CDR2 FYNNEI.

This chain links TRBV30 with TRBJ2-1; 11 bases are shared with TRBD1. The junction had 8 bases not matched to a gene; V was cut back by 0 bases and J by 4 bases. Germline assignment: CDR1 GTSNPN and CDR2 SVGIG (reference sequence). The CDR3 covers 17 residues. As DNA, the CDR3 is TGTGCCTGGAGTGTACTCCGGGACAGGGGGTTATACAATGAGCAGTTCTTC. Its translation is CAWSVLRDRGLYNEQFF.

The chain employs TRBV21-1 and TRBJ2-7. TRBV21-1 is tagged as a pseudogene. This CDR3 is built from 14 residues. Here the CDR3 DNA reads TGTGCCAGCAGCAAATACGCAGCCTCCTACGAGCAGTACTTC. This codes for CASSKYAASYEQYF.